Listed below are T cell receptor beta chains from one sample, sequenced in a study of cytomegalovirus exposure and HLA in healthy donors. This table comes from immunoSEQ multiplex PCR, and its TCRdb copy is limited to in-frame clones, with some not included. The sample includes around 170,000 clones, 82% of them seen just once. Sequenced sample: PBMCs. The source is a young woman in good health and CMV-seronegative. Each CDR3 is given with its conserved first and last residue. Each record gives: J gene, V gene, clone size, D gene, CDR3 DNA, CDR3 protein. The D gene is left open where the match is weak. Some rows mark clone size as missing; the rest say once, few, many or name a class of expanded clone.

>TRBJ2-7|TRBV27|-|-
TGTGCCAGCAGTTTAGGCGGACTCACGGACGAGCAGTACTTC
CASSLGGLTDEQYF
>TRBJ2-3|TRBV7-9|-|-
TGTGCCAGCAGCTTATCCCATACCAGGGGTGGGGGAACAGATACGCAGTATTTT
CASSLSHTRGGGTDTQYF
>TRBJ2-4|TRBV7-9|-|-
TGTGCCAGCAGCAACCGGAGGGGCGATGAAGACGTTCAGTACTTC
CASSNRRGDEDVQYF
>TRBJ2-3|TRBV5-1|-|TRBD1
TGCGCCAGCAGTGGGCAGGGGGTGGCAGATACGCAGTATTTT
CASSGQGVADTQYF
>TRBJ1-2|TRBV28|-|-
TGTGCCAGCAGTCCGCCCGAGATAGTTGGCTATGGCTACACCTTC
CASSPPEIVGYGYTF
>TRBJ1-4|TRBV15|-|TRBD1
TGTGCCACCAGCAAACGCAGGGGGGCCCCAACTAATGAAAAACTGTTTTTT
CATSKRRGAPTNEKLFF
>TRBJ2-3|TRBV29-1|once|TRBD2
TGCAGCGCCCGCGAAGGGGCTAGCGGGACTAGCACAGATACGCAGTATTTT
CSAREGASGTSTDTQYF
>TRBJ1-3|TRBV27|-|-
TGTGCCAGCAGTTTATCGTCAGGCTCTGGAAACACCATATATTTT
CASSLSSGSGNTIYF
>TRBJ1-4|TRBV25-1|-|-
TGTGCCAGCAGTTGGGGGGAGAATGAAAAACTGTTTTTT
CASSWGENEKLFF
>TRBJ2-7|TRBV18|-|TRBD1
TGTGCCAGCTCACCACGGGACAGGAGCTACTACGAGCAGTACTTC
CASSPRDRSYYEQYF
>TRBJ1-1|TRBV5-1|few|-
TGCGCCAGCAGCTTGGGAGCGAACACTGAAGCTTTCTTT
CASSLGANTEAFF
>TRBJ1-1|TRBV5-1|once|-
TGCGCCAGCAGCTTCCAGGGCCCTAACACTGAAGCTTTCTTT
CASSFQGPNTEAFF
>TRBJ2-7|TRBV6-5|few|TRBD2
TGTGCCAGCAGCCAACTAGCGGGGGCGTCCTACGAGCAGTACTTC
CASSQLAGASYEQYF
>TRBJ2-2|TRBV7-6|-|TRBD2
TGTGCCAGCAGCTTAGACATAGGCGGGAGGAACACCGGGGAGCTGTTTTTT
CASSLDIGGRNTGELFF
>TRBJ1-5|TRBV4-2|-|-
TGTGCCAGCAGCCAATCCGGGAGCAATCAGCCCCAGCATTTT
CASSQSGSNQPQHF
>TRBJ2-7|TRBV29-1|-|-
TGCAGCGTTGTAGCGGACGGAGGATTCTACGAGCAGTACTTC
CSVVADGGFYEQYF
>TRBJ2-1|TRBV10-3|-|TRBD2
TGTGCCATCAGTGAGCCATCGACTAGCGGATTTTACAATGAGCAGTTCTTC
CAISEPSTSGFYNEQFF
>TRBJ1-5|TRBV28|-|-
TGTGCCACTAGGGTGGGGGATGGGGGGGGTCAGCCCCAGCATTTT
CATRVGDGGGQPQHF
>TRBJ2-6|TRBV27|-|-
TGTGCCAGCAGTCCCCCTCGGAGTGGGGCCAACGTCCTGACTTTC
CASSPPRSGANVLTF
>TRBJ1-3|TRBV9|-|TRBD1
TGTGCCAGCAGCGTTACACAGGGGGGGGTGTCTGGAAACACCATATATTTT
CASSVTQGGVSGNTIYF
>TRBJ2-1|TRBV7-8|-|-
TGTGCCAGCGAACTAGCTAATGAGCAGTTCTTC
CASELANEQFF
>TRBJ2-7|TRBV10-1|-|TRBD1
TGCGCCAGCAGTGAGGCCACAGGGGGCCCTATCTACGAGCAGTACTTC
CASSEATGGPIYEQYF
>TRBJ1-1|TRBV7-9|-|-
TGTTCCAGCAGCTTAACACAGACTGAAGCTTTCTTT
CSSSLTQTEAFF
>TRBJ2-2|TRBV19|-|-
TGTGCCAACCCGAGGGCTGCGAACACCGGGGAGCTGTTTTTT
CANPRAANTGELFF
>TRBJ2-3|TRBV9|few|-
TGTGCCAGCAGCGGGGACTCCACAGATACGCAGTATTTT
CASSGDSTDTQYF
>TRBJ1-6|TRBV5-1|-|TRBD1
TGCGCCAGCAGCTGGGGACAGGGGGCTGTCCCACCCCTCCACTTT
CASSWGQGAVPPLHF
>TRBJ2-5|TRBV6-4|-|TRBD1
TGTGCTTCCCGGGGGACAGGGGAATACTTC
CASRGTGEYF
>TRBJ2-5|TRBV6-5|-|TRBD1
TGTGCCAGCAGTTACGCCGGGACAGGGAGTGAGACCCAGTACTTC
CASSYAGTGSETQYF
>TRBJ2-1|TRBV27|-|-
TGTGCCAGCCATACCATGGGGGGGGCCTTTAATGAGCAGTTCTTC
CASHTMGGAFNEQFF
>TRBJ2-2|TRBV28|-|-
TGTGCCAGCAGGGTTCAGTACACCGGGGAGCTGTTTTTT
CASRVQYTGELFF
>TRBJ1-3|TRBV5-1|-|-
TGCGCCAGCAGCTTGGGACAGGCCTCTGGAAACACCATATATTTT
CASSLGQASGNTIYF
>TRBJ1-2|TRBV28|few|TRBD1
TGTGCCAGCAGTGGACAGGGGGTGAGGGGGTATGGCTACACCTTC
CASSGQGVRGYGYTF
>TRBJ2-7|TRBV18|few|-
TGTGCCAGCTCACCGTTGACAGACGAGCAGTACTTC
CASSPLTDEQYF
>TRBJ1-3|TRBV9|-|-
TGTGCCAGCAGCGTGACACTCTCTGGAAACACCATATATTTT
CASSVTLSGNTIYF
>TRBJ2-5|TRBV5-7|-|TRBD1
TGTGCCAGCAGCTTGGGGGACAGGGGGAAGGAGACCCAGTACTTC
CASSLGDRGKETQYF
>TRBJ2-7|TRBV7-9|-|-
TGTGCCAGCAGCTCGGGACTTTCCTACGAGCAGTACTTC
CASSSGLSYEQYF
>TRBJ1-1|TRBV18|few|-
TGTGCCAGCTCACCCACCCAGGGGACGGGGAACACTGAAGCTTTCTTT
CASSPTQGTGNTEAFF